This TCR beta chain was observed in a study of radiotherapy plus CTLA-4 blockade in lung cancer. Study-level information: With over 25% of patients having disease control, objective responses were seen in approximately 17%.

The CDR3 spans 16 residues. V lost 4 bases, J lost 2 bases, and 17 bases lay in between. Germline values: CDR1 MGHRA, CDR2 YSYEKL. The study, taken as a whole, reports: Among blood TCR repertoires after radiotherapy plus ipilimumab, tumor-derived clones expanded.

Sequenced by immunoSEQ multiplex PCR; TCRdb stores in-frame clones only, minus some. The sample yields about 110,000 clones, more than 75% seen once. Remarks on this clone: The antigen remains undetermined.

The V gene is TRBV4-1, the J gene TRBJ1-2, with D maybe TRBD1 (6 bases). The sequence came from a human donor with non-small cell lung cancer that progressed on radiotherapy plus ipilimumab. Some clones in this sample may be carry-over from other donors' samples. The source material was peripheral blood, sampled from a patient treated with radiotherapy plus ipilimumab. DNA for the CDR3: TGCGCCAGCAGCCCCCGGTCGAGGGGGTTGAACTATGGCTACACCTTC. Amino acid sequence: CASSPRSRGLNYGYTF.